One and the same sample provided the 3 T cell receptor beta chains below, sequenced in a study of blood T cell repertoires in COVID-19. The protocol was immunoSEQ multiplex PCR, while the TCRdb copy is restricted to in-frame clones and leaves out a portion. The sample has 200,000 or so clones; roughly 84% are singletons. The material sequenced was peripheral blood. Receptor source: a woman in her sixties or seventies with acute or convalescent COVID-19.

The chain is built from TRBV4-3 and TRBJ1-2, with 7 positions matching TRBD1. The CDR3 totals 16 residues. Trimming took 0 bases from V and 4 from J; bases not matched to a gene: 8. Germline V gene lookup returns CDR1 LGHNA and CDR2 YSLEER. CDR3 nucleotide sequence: TGCGCCAGCAGCCAAGAGGTTGGACAGGCGGTCTATGGCTACACCTTC. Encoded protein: CASSQEVGQAVYGYTF.

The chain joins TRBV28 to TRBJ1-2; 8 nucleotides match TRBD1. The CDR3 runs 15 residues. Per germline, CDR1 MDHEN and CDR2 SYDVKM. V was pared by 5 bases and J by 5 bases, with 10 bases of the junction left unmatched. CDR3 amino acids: CASSPAIGQGYGYTF. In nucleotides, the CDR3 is TGTGCCAGCAGTCCGGCCATTGGACAGGGTTATGGCTACACCTTC.

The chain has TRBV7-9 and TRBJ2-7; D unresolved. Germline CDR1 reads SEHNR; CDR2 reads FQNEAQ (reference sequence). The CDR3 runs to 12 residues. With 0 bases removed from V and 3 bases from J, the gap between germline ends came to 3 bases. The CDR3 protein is CASSLAVYEQYF. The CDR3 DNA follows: TGTGCCAGCAGCTTAGCCGTCTACGAGCAGTACTTC.